These 30 T cell receptor beta chains were sequenced from one sample in a study of T cells after yellow fever vaccination. Each CDR3 protein is one row after TCRdb ran MiXCR on the 5' RACE reads. The data contain about 340,000 distinct CDR3 sequences, under 15% of them singletons. The sequencing used CD4+ T cells sorted from PBMCs, collected 15 days after the yellow fever booster vaccination. The origin of the receptors is a man aged 18-30 years who received the YFV17D yellow fever vaccine.

The J gene is TRBJ1-5, the V gene TRBV28, with 7 nucleotides matching TRBD1. After removal of 7 bases from V and 5 bases from J, the junction contained 8 bases not matched to a gene. CDR1 MDHEN and CDR2 SYDVKM come from the germline V gene. The CDR3 is 14 residues long. CDR3 region: CASIPGGIYQPQHF. In DNA, the CDR3 is TGTGCCAGCATTCCAGGGGGTATATATCAGCCCCAGCATTTT.

The chain has TRBV27 and TRBJ1-4, with TRBD1 matching 8 bases. From germline, CDR1 is MNHEY and CDR2 SMNVEV (reference sequence). CDR3 length: 15 residues. J lost 6 bases, V lost 2 bases, and 5 bases had no gene match. DNA of the CDR3: TGTGCCAGCAGTTTAAACAGGGGGGCGTATGAAAAACTGTTTTTT. Protein product: CASSLNRGAYEKLFF.

CDR3: CASSLGPGPQETQYF. The CDR3 coding sequence is TGCGCCAGCAGCCTGGGACCCGGACCTCAAGAGACCCAGTACTTC. J is TRBJ2-5 and V is TRBV5-1, with D perhaps TRBD1 or TRBD2 (5 bases each). CDR1 is SGHRS, CDR2 YFSETQ, per germline. The CDR3 consists of 15 residues. V lost 4 bases and J 2 bases, leaving 15 bases between the germline ends.

V is TRBV7-8 and J is TRBJ2-2; D might be TRBD1 (7 bases). CDR1 and CDR2 (germline): SGHVS, FQNEAQ. Trimming pared 4 bases from V and 1 base from J, leaving 13 bases between. The CDR3 covers 16 residues. The CDR3 loop reads CASSSRQGLNTGELFF. In DNA, the CDR3 is TGTGCCAGCAGCTCCCGACAGGGACTGAACACCGGGGAGCTGTTTTTT.

The chain combines TRBV5-6 with TRBJ2-7; the D gene is possibly TRBD2 (6 bases). The germline V gene encodes CDR1 SGHDT and CDR2 YYEEEE. Trimming removed 0 bases from V and 7 bases from J, with 14 bases in between. The CDR3 totals 14 residues. DNA for the CDR3: TGTGCCAGCAGCTTGGAGTGGCAGGCGGGAGAGCAGTACTTC. Its translation is CASSLEWQAGEQYF.

V and J are TRBV10-3 and TRBJ2-5; D is undetermined. CDR3 length equals 14 residues. Germline V gene lookup returns CDR1 ENHRY and CDR2 SYGVKD. V lost 0 bases and J 5 bases, leaving 10 bases between the germline ends. This CDR3 reads CAISESLLTETQYF. For the CDR3, the DNA is TGTGCCATCAGTGAGTCGCTTCTAACGGAGACCCAGTACTTC.

The V and J genes are TRBV4-2 and TRBJ2-3, with 12 bases fitting TRBD2. The CDR3 contains 19 residues. The V gene end was trimmed by 0 bases and the J gene end by 2 bases; junction bases not matched to a gene: 9. The germline V gene has CDR1 LGHNA and CDR2 YNFKEQ. The CDR3 DNA is TGTGCCAGCAGCCAAGATGCCTCTCCTAGCGGGGGGGCCACAGATACGCAGTATTTT. Translating gives CASSQDASPSGGATDTQYF.

The rearrangement uses TRBV7-2 and TRBJ1-2; D is undetermined. The CDR3 length is 14 residues. Trimming removed 11 bases from V and 8 bases from J, with 24 bases in between. The germline CDR1 and CDR2 sequences are SGHTA and FQGNSA. CDR3 nucleotide sequence: TGTGCCGTAAGCCCCTCTGGAGGAGCCTACGGCTACACCTTC. It codes for CAVSPSGGAYGYTF.

V usage is TRBV11-2 and J usage is TRBJ2-5; D perhaps matches TRBD2 (7 bases). This CDR3 is 16 amino acids long. In germline, CDR1 is SGHAT, CDR2 FQNNGV. The V and J ends lost 4 bases and 1 base respectively, with 16 bases between them. The CDR3 loop reads CASSWGGTAVQETQYF. The CDR3, as DNA: TGTGCCAGCAGCTGGGGGGGCACAGCGGTCCAAGAGACCCAGTACTTC.

The CDR3 protein is CASSPRAGGSPLHF. The CDR3 nucleotides are TGTGCCAGCAGCCCTCGGGCGGGTGGCTCACCCCTCCACTTT. The genes are TRBV7-6 and TRBJ1-6; D call uncertain. CDR3 size: 14 residues. V lost 5 bases to trimming and J lost 10 bases, with 15 bases between them. Germline CDR1 and CDR2: SGHVS and FNYEAQ.

This clonotype was recorded a few times. This chain joins TRBV7-3 and TRBJ2-3; 7 nucleotides align to TRBD1. Per germline, CDR1 SGHTA and CDR2 FQGTGA. This CDR3 region has 14 residues. Unmatched junction bases numbered 5, after V lost 4 bases and J lost 4 bases. The CDR3 region is CASSSRTGPDTQYF. The CDR3 nucleotides are TGTGCCAGCAGCTCCCGGACAGGACCAGATACGCAGTATTTT.

This clonotype was picked up a small number of times. V is TRBV6-6 and J is TRBJ2-7; D remains ambiguous. Germline-derived CDR1 and CDR2 are MNHNY and SVGAGI (reference sequence). The V and J ends lost 5 bases and 2 bases respectively, with 16 bases between them. The CDR3 runs to 15 residues. The CDR3 loop reads CASSPTPTRTYEQYV. The CDR3 DNA is TGTGCCAGCAGTCCCACCCCGACCCGTACCTACGAGCAGTACGTC.

This chain connects TRBV6-5 to TRBJ1-5; perhaps TRBD1 as D (5 bases). CDR1 is MNHEY, CDR2 SVGAGI, per germline. The CDR3 consists of 15 residues. V was cut by 1 base and J by 6 bases, with 13 bases left in between. The CDR3 spells CASSYFRELSQPQHF. The CDR3 bases are TGTGCCAGCAGTTACTTCAGGGAGTTGAGTCAGCCCCAGCATTTT.

This clonotype was seen repeatedly, ten times or more. The gene calls are TRBV5-1 and TRBJ1-6, with D uncertain. Germline assignment: CDR1 SGHRS and CDR2 YFSETQ. The CDR3 has 16 amino acids. Trimming cost V 1 base and J 7 bases, with 15 bases left between them. The CDR3 coding sequence is TGCGCCAGCAGCTTGTTTTCGGTGGTGCTGAATTCACCCCTCCACTTT. It encodes CASSLFSVVLNSPLHF.

The chain is built from TRBV7-2 and TRBJ1-2, with 8 bases identical to TRBD1. Germline CDR1 SGHTA, CDR2 FQGNSA. V shed 4 bases and J 6 bases; nucleotides not matched to a gene: 10. This CDR3 comprises 15 residues. CDR3 DNA: TGTGCCAGCAGCTCAAACAGGGGGACGGTGAATGGCTACACCTTC. This encodes CASSSNRGTVNGYTF.

This clonotype was seen a few times. The chain combines TRBV12-3 or TRBV12-4 with TRBJ2-2; maybe TRBD2 (6 bases). Trimming pared 2 bases from V and 2 bases from J, leaving 12 bases between. The CDR3 is 16 amino acids. CDR3 in DNA: TGTGCCAGCAGTTTAATCCCTAGCGTTAACACCGGGGAGCTGTTTTTT. Translated: CASSLIPSVNTGELFF.

The sample holds many counts of this clonotype. This chain links TRBV12-3 or TRBV12-4 with TRBJ2-3; D may match TRBD1 or TRBD2 (6 bases each). The CDR3 is made up of 15 amino acids. Trimming took 4 bases from V and 2 from J, leaving 13 bases between them. The CDR3, as DNA: TGTGCCAGCAGTTCCCAAGGGGGGAACACAGATACGCAGTATTTT. It is translated as CASSSQGGNTDTQYF.

This clonotype was detected only a few times. The chain recombines TRBV7-2 with TRBJ1-3; D is perhaps TRBD1 (6 bases). This CDR3 has 13 amino acids. The V gene lost 4 bases and the J gene lost 11 bases, with 15 bases spanning the gap. The germline V gene encodes CDR1 SGHTA and CDR2 FQGNSA. Here the CDR3 reads CASSSRTRGSIYF. CDR3 coding DNA: TGTGCCAGCAGCTCTCGGACAAGGGGGTCCATATATTTT.

The rearrangement links TRBV5-1 to TRBJ2-5, with D uncertain. The germline CDR1 and CDR2 sequences are SGHRS and YFSETQ. The CDR3 runs 16 residues. V shed 0 bases and J shed 2 bases, with 14 bases lying between them. The CDR3 is CASSLAPPMGQETQYF. The CDR3 coding sequence is TGCGCCAGCAGCTTGGCCCCCCCGATGGGGCAAGAGACCCAGTACTTC.

Only a few counts were recorded for this clonotype. The rearrangement joins TRBV20-1 to TRBJ2-3; D ambiguous. V was pared by 1 base and J by 2 bases, with 10 bases between. The CDR3 totals 14 residues. Looked up from germline, CDR1 is DFQATT and CDR2 is SNEGSKA (reference sequence). The chain's CDR3 is CSARGSPHTDTQYF. In DNA form, the CDR3 reads TGCAGTGCTAGAGGCAGCCCCCACACAGATACGCAGTATTTT.

This clonotype turned up a few times. The gene calls are TRBV20-1 and TRBJ2-5; a weak D match, TRBD2 (6 bases). The germline gives CDR1 DFQATT, CDR2 SNEGSKA (reference sequence). The CDR3 covers 11 residues. The CDR3 coding sequence is TGCAGATCGGGGGATCAAGAGACCCAGTACTTC. Protein: CRSGDQETQYF.

This clonotype appeared a few times. This sequence joins TRBV27 and TRBJ2-5; 10 bases fit TRBD2. From germline, CDR1 is MNHEY and CDR2 SMNVEV (reference sequence). The CDR3 covers 16 residues. The junction had 10 bases not matched to a gene; V was cut back by 6 bases and J by 3 bases. CDR3 amino acids: CASSRGLLAGEETQYF. CDR3 coding DNA: TGTGCCAGCAGCCGAGGCCTCCTAGCGGGGGAAGAGACCCAGTACTTC.

V gene TRBV20-1 combines with J gene TRBJ1-2, with D perhaps TRBD1 (6 bases). CDR3 length: 12 amino acids. The V end lost 3 bases, the J end lost 7 bases, and 12 bases lay between the germline ends. CDR1 and CDR2 (germline): DFQATT, SNEGSKA (reference sequence). CDR3 region: CSASERTVGYTF. In DNA, the CDR3 is TGCAGTGCTAGTGAAAGGACAGTTGGCTACACCTTC.

This clonotype was observed many times. The genes are TRBV7-2 and TRBJ2-7; D is possibly TRBD1 (5 bases). The CDR3 sequence is 19 residues long. The ends were cut back, 5 bases at V and 2 bases at J, with 28 bases in the middle. The germline gives CDR1 SGHTA, CDR2 FQGNSA. CDR3 sequence (DNA): TGTGCCAGCAGCCACCGGTACCGAGTAGGCGGACACTTACCCTACGAGCAGTACTTC. This codes for CASSHRYRVGGHLPYEQYF. Complete variable domain (other parts from reference TRBV7-2 and TRBJ2-7): GAGVSQSPSNKVTEKGKDVELRCDPISGHTALYWYRQSLGQGLEFLIYFQGNSAPDKSGLPSDRFSAERTGGSVSTLTIQRTQQEDSAVYLCASSHRYRVGGHLPYEQYFGPGTRLTVT.

The chain recombines TRBV7-2 with TRBJ1-1; D may be TRBD1 (5 bases). Germline V CDR1 and CDR2: SGHTA, FQGNSA. Trimming took off 1 base at V and 7 bases at J, with 13 bases between the two ends. The CDR3 extends over 14 amino acids. CDR3 loop: CASSLDRGGDEAFF. The CDR3 nucleotides are TGTGCCAGCAGCTTAGATAGGGGTGGTGATGAAGCTTTCTTT.

A few counts support this clonotype. The chain joins TRBV5-1 to TRBJ2-3; TRBD2 agrees at 7 bases. The CDR3 totals 15 residues. J was trimmed by 2 bases and V by 0 bases; bases with no gene match: 3. Germline CDR1 is SGHRS and CDR2 is YFSETQ. CDR3 amino acids: CASSLDRGDTDTQYF. DNA for the CDR3: TGCGCCAGCAGCTTGGACCGGGGGGACACAGATACGCAGTATTTT.

This clonotype was seen only once. The chain is built from TRBV5-1 and TRBJ2-6; D gene unclear. Per the germline V gene, CDR1 is SGHRS and CDR2 is YFSETQ. The ends were cut back, 0 bases at V and 0 bases at J, with 7 bases in the middle. This CDR3 contains 16 residues. The CDR3 sequence: CASSLEGVSGANVLTF. DNA of the CDR3: TGCGCCAGCAGCTTGGAGGGCGTCTCTGGGGCCAACGTCCTGACTTTC.

V is TRBV6-2 or TRBV6-3 and J is TRBJ1-2; D not resolved. The germline gives CDR1 MNHEY, CDR2 SVGEGT. The CDR3 is 12 residues long. With 2 bases removed from V and 0 bases from J, the gap between germline ends came to 1 base. In nucleotides, the CDR3 is TGTGCCAGCAGTTACACTAACTATGGCTACACCTTC. This sequence encodes CASSYTNYGYTF.

This clonotype was found a few times. The V gene is TRBV7-8, the J gene TRBJ2-3, with TRBD1 matching 9 bases. The CDR3 consists of 15 residues. J gave up 3 bases and V 5 bases, and 6 bases lay outside the gene matches. Germline CDR1 and CDR2: SGHVS and FQNEAQ. The CDR3 nucleotides read TGTGCCAGCAGCGCCCGGGACAGGGTTACAGATACGCAGTATTTT. Its translation: CASSARDRVTDTQYF.

This clonotype was seen more than once but under ten times. The chain joins TRBV18 to TRBJ2-2; D unresolved. Between the trimmed V and J ends, which lost 1 base and 6 bases, there was a span of 9 bases. CDR3 length equals 14 residues. Germline CDR1 is KGHSH and CDR2 is LQKENI. For the CDR3, the DNA is TGTGCCAGCTCACCACGCCAGGCCCCCGGGGAGCTGTTTTTT. This gives the protein CASSPRQAPGELFF.